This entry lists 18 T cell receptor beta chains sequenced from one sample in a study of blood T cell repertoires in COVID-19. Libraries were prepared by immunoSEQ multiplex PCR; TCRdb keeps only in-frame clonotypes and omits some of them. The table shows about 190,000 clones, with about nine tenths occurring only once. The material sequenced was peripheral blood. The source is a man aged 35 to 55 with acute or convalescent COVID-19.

This chain's CDR3 is CASSPGLAGYNEQFF. The DNA of the CDR3 is TGTGCCAGCAGCCCGGGACTAGCGGGCTACAATGAGCAGTTCTTC. The chain is built from TRBV28 and TRBJ2-1; TRBD2 aligns across 12 bases. The CDR3 has 15 residues. V lost 6 bases and J lost 3; bases outside the gene matches: 3. Germline CDR1 reads MDHEN; CDR2 reads SYDVKM.

CDR3 residues: CASSQDDAGATEAFF. CDR3 bases: TGCGCCAGCAGCCAGGATGACGCAGGGGCAACTGAAGCTTTCTTT. The chain is built from TRBV4-1 and TRBJ1-1, with D perhaps matching TRBD1 (6 bases). Germline V gives CDR1 MGHRA, CDR2 YSYEKL. With 3 bases removed from V and 5 bases from J, the gap between germline ends came to 16 bases. The CDR3 has 15 amino acids.

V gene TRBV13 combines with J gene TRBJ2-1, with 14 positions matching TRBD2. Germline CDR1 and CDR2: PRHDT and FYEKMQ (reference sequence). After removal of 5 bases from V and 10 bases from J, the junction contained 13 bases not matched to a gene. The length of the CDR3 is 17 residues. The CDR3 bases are TGTGCCAGCAGCACTCGTCCCGGGACTAGCGGGGGTGGGGAGCAGTTCTTC. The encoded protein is CASSTRPGTSGGGEQFF.

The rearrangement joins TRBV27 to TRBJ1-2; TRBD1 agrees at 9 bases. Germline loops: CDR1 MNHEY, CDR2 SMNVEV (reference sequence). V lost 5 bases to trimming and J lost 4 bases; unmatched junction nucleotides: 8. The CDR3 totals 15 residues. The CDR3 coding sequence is TGTGCCAGCAGTCTTTCCGGACAGGGGTCCTATGGCTACACCTTC. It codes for CASSLSGQGSYGYTF.

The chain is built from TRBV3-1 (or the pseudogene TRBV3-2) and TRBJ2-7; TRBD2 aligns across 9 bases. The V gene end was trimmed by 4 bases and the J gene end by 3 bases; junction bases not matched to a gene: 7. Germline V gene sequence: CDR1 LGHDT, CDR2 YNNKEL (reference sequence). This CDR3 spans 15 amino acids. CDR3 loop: CASSPMLAGNYEQYF. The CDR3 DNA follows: TGTGCCAGCAGCCCCATGCTAGCGGGGAACTACGAGCAGTACTTC.

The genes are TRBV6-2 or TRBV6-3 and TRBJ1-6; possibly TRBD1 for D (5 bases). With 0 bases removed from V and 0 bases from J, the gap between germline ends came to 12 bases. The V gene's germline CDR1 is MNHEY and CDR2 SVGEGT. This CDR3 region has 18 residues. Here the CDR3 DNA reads TGTGCCAGCAGTTACTCCCCGGACAAGAGCTCCTATAATTCACCCCTCCACTTT. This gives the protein CASSYSPDKSSYNSPLHF.

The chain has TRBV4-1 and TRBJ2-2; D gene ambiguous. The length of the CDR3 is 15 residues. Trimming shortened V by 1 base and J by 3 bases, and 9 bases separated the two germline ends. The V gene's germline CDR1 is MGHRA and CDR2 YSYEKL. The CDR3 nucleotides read TGCGCCAGCAGCCAAGTTGAATCGGACACCGGGGAGCTGTTTTTT. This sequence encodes CASSQVESDTGELFF.

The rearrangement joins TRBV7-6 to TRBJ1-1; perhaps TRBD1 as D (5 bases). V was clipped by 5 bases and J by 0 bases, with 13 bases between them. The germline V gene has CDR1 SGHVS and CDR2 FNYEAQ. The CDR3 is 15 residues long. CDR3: CASSMMDKVNTEAFF. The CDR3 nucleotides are TGTGCCAGCAGCATGATGGACAAAGTGAACACTGAAGCTTTCTTT.

The CDR3 reads CASSGPGSSGANVLTF. CDR3 DNA sequence: TGTGCCAGCAGCGGCCCCGGGAGCTCTGGGGCCAACGTCCTGACTTTC. The chain couples TRBV7-6 to TRBJ2-6, with D perhaps matching TRBD2 (6 bases). The V end was cut by 5 bases, the J end by 0 bases, with 11 bases between. The CDR3 sequence is 16 residues long. Germline CDR1 reads SGHVS; CDR2 reads FNYEAQ.

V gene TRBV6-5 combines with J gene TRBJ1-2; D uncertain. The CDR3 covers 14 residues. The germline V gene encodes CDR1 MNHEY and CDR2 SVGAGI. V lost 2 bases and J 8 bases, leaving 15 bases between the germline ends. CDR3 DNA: TGTGCCAGCAGTTACCGGACGGGAGGGCTCGGCTACACCTTC. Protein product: CASSYRTGGLGYTF.

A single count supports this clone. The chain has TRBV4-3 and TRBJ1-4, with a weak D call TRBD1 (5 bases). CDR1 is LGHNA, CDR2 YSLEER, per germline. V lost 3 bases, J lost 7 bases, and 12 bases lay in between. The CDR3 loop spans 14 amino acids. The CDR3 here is CASSHWGGGEKLFF. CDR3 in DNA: TGCGCCAGCAGCCATTGGGGCGGGGGTGAAAAACTGTTTTTT.

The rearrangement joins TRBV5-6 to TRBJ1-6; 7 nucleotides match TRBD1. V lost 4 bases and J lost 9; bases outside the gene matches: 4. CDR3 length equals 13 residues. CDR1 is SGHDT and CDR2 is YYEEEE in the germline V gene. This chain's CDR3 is CASSEGTASPLHF. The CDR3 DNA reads TGTGCCAGCAGCGAGGGGACAGCTTCACCCCTCCACTTT.

The CDR3 DNA is TGCGCCAGCAGCCCACGCAGGGGGGACTATGGCTACACCTTC. Protein: CASSPRRGDYGYTF. This sequence joins TRBV4-3 and TRBJ1-2; TRBD1 agrees at 7 bases. The CDR3 contains 14 residues. Looked up from germline, CDR1 is LGHNA and CDR2 is YSLEER. J gave up 3 bases and V 4 bases, and 5 bases lay outside the gene matches.

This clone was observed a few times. The CDR3 protein is CASSADSSGNTIYF. DNA for the CDR3: TGTGCCAGTAGTGCCGACAGCTCCGGAAACACCATATATTTT. This rearrangement joins TRBV19 to TRBJ1-3; the D gene is possibly TRBD1 (5 bases). CDR1 and CDR2 (germline): LNHDA, SQIVND (reference sequence). This CDR3 contains 14 residues. Trimming removed 5 bases from V and 4 bases from J, with 12 bases in between.

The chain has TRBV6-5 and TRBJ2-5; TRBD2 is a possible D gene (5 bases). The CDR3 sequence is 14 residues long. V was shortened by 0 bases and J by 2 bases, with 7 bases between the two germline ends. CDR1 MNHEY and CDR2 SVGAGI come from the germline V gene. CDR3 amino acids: CASSYSGDQETQYF. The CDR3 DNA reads TGTGCCAGCAGTTACTCCGGGGATCAAGAGACCCAGTACTTC.

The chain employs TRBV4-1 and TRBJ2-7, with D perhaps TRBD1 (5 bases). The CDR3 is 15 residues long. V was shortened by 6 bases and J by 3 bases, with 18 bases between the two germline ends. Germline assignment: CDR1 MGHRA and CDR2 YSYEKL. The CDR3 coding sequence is TGCGCCAGCAGACCTGACAGTGACTTGAGCTACGAGCAGTACTTC. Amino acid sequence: CASRPDSDLSYEQYF.

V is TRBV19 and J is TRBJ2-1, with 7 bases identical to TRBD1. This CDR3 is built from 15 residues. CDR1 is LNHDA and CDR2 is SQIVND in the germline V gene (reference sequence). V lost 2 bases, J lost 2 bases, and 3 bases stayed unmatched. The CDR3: CASSIPGTAYNEQFF. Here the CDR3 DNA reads TGTGCCAGTAGTATACCCGGGACAGCCTACAATGAGCAGTTCTTC.

CDR3 sequence reads: CATSGTGPEDSYEQYF. The CDR3 DNA reads as TGTGCCACCTCCGGGACAGGGCCAGAAGACTCCTACGAGCAGTACTTC. V and J are TRBV15 and TRBJ2-7; TRBD1 matches 9 bases. The CDR3 covers 16 residues. Losses at the gene ends were 8 bases for V and 0 bases for J; bases not matched to a gene: 11. The germline V gene encodes CDR1 LNHNV and CDR2 YYDKDF (reference sequence).